The present T cell receptor beta chain was sequenced within a study of CD8+CD57+ T cells in acquired aplastic anemia. In patients chosen for sequencing, flow cytometry had shown CD8+CD57+ cell expansion. TCR beta VDJ and CDR3 profiling used genomic DNA as template. TCRdb itself ran the reads through MiXCR, one entry per CDR3 protein. This table has approximately 120,000 distinct CDR3 sequences, approximately 41% appearing once. Germline CDR1 reads SGDLS; CDR2 reads YYNGEE. V shed 2 bases, J shed 7 bases, and the junction held 7 bases outside the gene matches. This CDR3 region has 15 residues. The source material was sorted CD4+, CD8+, or CD8+CD57+ T cells (not recorded which) from PBMCs. This TCR was sampled from a human donor with aplastic anemia. The chain employs TRBV9 and TRBJ1-2, with TRBD1 matching over 11 bases. The CDR3 region is CASSVRGTGGSGYTF. CDR3 nucleotide sequence: TGTGCCAGCAGCGTGAGAGGGACAGGGGGTTCTGGCTACACCTTC.